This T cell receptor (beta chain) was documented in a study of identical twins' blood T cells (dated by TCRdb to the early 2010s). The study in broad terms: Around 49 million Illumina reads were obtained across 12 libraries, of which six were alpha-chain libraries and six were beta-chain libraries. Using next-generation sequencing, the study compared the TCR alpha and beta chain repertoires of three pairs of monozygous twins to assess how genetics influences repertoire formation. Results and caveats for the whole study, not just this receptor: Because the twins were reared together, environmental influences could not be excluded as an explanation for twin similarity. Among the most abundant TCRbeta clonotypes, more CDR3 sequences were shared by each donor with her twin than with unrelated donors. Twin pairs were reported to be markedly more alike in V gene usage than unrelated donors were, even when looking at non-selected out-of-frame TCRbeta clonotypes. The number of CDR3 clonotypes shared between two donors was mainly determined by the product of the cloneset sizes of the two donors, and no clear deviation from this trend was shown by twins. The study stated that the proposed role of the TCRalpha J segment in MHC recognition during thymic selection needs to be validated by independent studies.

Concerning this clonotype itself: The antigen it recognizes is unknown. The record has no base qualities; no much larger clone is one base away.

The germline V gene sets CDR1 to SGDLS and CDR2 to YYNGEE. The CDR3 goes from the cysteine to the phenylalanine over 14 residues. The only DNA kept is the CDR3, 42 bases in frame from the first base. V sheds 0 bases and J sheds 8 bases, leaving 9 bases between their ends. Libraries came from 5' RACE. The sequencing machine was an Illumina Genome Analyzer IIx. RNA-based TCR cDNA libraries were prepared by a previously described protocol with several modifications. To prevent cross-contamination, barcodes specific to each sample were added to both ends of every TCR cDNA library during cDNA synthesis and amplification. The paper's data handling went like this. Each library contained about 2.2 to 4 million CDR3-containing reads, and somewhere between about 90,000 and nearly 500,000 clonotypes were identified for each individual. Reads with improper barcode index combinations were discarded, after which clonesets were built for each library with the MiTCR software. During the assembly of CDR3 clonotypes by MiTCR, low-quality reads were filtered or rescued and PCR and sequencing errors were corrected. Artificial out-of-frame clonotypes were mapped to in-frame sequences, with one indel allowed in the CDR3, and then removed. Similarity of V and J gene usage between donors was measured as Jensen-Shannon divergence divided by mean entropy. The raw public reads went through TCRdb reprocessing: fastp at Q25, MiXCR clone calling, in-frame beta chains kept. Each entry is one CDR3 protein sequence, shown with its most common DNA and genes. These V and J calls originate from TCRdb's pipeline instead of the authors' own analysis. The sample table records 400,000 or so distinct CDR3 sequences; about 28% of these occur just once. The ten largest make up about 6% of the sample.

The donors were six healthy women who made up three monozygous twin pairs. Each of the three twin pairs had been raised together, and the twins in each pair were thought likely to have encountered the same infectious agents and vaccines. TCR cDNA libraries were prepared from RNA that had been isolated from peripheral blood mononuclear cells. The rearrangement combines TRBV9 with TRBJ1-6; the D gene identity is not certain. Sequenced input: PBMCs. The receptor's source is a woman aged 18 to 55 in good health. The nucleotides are TGTGCCAGCAGCGTAGCGCAAAAGGATTCACCCCTCCACTTT. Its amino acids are CASSVAQKDSPLHF.